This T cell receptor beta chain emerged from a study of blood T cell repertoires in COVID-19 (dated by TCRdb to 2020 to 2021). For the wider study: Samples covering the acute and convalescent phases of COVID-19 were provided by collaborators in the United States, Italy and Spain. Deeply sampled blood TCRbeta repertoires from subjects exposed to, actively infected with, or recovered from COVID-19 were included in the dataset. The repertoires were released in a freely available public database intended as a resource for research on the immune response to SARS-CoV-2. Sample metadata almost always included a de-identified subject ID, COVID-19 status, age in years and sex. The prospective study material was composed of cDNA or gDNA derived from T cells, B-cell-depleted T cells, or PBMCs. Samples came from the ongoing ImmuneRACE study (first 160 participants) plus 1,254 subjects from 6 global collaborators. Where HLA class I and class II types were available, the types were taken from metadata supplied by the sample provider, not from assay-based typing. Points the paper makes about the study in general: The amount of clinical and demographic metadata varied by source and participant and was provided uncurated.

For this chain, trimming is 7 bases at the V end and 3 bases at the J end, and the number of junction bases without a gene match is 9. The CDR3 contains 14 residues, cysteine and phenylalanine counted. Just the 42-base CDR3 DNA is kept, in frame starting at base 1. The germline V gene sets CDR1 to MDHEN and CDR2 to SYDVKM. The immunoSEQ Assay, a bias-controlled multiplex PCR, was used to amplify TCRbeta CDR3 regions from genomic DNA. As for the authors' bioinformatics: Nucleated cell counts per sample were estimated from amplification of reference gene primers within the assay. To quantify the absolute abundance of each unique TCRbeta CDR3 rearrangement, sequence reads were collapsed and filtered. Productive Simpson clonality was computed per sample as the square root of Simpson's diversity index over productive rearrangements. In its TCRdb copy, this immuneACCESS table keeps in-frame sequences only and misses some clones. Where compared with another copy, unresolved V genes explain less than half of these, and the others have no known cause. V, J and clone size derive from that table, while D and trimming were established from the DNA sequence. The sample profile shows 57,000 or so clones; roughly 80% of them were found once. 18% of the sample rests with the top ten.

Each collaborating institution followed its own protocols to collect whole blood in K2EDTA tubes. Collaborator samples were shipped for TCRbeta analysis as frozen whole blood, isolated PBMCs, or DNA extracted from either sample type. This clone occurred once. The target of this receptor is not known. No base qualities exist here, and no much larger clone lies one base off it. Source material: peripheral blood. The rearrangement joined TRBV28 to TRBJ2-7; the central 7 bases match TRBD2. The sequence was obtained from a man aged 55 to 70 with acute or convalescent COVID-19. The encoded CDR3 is CASIKGGSRYEQYF. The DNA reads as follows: TGTGCCAGCATTAAGGGAGGGAGTCGCTACGAGCAGTACTTC.